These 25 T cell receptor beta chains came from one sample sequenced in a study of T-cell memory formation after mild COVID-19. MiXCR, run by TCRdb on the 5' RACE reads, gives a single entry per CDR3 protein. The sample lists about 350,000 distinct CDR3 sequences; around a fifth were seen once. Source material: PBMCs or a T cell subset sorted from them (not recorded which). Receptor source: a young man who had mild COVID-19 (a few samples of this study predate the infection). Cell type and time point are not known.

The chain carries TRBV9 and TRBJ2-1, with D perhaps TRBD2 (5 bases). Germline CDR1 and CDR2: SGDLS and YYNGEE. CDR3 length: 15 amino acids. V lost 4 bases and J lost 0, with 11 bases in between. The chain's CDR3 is CASSTGISSYNEQFF. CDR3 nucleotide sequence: TGTGCCAGCAGCACGGGGATTAGCTCCTACAATGAGCAGTTCTTC. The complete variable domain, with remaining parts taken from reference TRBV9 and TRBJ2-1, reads DSGVTQTPKHLITATGQRVTLRCSPRSGDLSVYWYQQSLDQGLQFLIQYYNGEERAKGNILERFSAQQFPDLHSELNLSSLELGDSALYFCASSTGISSYNEQFFGPGTRLTVL.

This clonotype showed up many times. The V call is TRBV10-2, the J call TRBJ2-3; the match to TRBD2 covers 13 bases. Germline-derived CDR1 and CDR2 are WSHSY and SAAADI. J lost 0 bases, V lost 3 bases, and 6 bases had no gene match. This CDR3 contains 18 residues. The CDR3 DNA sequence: TGCGCCAGCAGTGACCTGGGACTAGCGGGGCCTAGCACAGATACGCAGTATTTT. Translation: CASSDLGLAGPSTDTQYF.

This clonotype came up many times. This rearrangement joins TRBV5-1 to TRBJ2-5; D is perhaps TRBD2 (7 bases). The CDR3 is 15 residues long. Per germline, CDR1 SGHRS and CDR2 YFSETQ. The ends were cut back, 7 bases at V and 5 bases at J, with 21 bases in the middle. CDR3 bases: TGCGCCAGCGGATCCCTGGGGGGGGCCGGGGAGACCCAGTACTTC. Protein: CASGSLGGAGETQYF.

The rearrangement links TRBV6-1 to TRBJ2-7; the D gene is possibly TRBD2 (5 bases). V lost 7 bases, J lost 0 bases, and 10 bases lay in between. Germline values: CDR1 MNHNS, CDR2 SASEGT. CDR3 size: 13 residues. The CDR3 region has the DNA TGTGCCAGCACCGCGGGCAGCTCCTACGAGCAGTACGTC. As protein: CASTAGSSYEQYV.

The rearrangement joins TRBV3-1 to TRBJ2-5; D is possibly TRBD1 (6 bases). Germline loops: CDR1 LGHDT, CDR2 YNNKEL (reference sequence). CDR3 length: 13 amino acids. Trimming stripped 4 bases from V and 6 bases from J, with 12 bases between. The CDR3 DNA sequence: TGTGCCAGCAGCCCACAGGGACCCAAGACCCAGTACTTC. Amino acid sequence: CASSPQGPKTQYF.

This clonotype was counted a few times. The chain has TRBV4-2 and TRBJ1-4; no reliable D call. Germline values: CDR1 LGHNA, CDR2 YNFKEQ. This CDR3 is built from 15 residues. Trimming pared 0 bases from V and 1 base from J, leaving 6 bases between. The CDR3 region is CASSQDPRTNEKLFF. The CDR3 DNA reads TGTGCCAGCAGCCAAGACCCCCGAACTAATGAAAAACTGTTTTTT.

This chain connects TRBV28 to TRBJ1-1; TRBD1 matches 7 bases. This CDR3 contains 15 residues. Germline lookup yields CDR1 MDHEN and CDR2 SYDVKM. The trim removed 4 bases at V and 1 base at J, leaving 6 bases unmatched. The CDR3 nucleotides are TGTGCCAGCAGTTACGGAAGGACAGGGAACACTGAAGCTTTCTTT. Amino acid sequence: CASSYGRTGNTEAFF.

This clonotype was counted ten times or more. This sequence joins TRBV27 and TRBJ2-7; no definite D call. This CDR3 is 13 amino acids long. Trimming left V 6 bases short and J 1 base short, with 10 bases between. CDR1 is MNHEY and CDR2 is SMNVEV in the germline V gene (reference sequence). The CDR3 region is CASSHGPSYEQYF. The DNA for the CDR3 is TGTGCCAGCAGCCATGGGCCGTCCTACGAGCAGTACTTC.

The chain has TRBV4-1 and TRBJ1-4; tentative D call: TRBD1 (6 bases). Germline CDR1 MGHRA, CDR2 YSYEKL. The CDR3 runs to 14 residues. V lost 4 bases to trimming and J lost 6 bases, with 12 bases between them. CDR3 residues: CASSLLTGDEKLFF. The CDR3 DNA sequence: TGCGCCAGCAGCCTTTTGACAGGAGATGAAAAACTGTTTTTT.

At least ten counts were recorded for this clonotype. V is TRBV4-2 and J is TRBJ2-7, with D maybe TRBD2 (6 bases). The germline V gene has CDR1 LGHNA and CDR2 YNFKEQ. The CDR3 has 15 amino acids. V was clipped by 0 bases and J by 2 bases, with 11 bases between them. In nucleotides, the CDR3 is TGTGCCAGCAGCCAAGATCTAGCGCCTGCCTACGAGCAGTACTTC. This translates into CASSQDLAPAYEQYF.

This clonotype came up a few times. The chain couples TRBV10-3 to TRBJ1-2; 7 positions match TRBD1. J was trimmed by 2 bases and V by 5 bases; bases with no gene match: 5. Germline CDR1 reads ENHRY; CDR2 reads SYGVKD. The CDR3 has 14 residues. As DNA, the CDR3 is TGTGCCATCAGTCAAACACAGGGGAACTATGGCTACACCTTC. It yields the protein CAISQTQGNYGYTF.

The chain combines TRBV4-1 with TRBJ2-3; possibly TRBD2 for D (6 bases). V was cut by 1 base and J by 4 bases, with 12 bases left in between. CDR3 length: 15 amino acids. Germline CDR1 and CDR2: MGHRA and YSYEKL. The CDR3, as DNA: TGCGCCAGCAGCCAAGTTCAGGGCGGGGCAGATACGCAGTATTTT. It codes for CASSQVQGGADTQYF.

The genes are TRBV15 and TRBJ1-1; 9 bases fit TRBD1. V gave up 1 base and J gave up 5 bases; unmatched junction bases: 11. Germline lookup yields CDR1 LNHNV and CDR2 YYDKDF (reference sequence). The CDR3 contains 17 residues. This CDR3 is CATSRGGTGGAGTEAFF. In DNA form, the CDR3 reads TGTGCCACCAGCAGAGGAGGCACAGGGGGCGCGGGGACTGAAGCTTTCTTT.

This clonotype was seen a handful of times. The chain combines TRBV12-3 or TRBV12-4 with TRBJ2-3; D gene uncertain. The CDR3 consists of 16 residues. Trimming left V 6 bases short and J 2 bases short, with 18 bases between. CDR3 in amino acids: CASSPVGSTATDTQYF. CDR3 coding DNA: TGTGCCAGCAGCCCCGTGGGGTCCACCGCCACAGATACGCAGTATTTT.

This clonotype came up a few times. In nucleotides, the CDR3 is TGCGCCAGCAGCCACGTCAGGTCCCACGTGCAAGAGACCCAGTACTTC. Translating gives CASSHVRSHVQETQYF. The chain is built from TRBV4-1 and TRBJ2-5; D not resolved. The CDR3 runs 16 residues. CDR1 MGHRA and CDR2 YSYEKL come from the germline V gene. Deletions cut 3 bases from V and 2 bases from J, with 16 bases between.

For the CDR3, the DNA is TGTGCCAGCAGCTCGAGCGGGGGAAAAGATACGCAGTATTTT. It codes for CASSSSGGKDTQYF. The chain has TRBV7-2 and TRBJ2-3; 8 positions match TRBD2. The CDR3 is made up of 14 amino acids. J was trimmed by 5 bases and V by 4 bases; bases with no gene match: 5. Looked up from germline, CDR1 is SGHTA and CDR2 is FQGNSA. Full variable domain (remainder filled in from reference TRBV7-2 and TRBJ2-3): GAGVSQSPSNKVTEKGKDVELRCDPISGHTALYWYRQSLGQGLEFLIYFQGNSAPDKSGLPSDRFSAERTGGSVSTLTIQRTQQEDSAVYLCASSSSGGKDTQYFGPGTRLTVL.

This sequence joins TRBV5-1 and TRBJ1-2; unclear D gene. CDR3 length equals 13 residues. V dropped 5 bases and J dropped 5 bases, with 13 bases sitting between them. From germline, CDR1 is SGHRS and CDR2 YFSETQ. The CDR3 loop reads CASRGGAQYGYTF. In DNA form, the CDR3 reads TGCGCCAGCAGGGGAGGAGCGCAGTATGGCTACACCTTC. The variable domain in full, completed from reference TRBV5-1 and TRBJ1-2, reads KAGVTQTPRYLIKTRGQQVTLSCSPISGHRSVSWYQQTPGQGLQFLFEYFSETQRNKGNFPGRFSGRQFSNSRSEMNVSTLELGDSALYLCASRGGAQYGYTFGSGTRLTVV.

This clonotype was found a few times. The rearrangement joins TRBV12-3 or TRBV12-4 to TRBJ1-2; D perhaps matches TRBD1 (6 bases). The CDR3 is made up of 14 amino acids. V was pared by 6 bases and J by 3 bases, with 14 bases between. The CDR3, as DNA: TGTGCCAGCAGCCACGGGGGCGGGTACTATGGCTACACCTTC. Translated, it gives CASSHGGGYYGYTF.

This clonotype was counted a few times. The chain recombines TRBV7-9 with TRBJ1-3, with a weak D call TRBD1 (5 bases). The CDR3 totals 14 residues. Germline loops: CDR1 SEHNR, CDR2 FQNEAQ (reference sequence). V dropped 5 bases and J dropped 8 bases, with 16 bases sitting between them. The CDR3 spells CASSTTWSGDTIYF. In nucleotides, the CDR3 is TGTGCCAGCAGCACGACGTGGTCGGGGGACACCATATATTTT.

The DNA of the CDR3 is TGTGCCAGCAGAAGACCGGGACGCGAATACAATGAGCAGTTCTTC. Its protein is CASRRPGREYNEQFF. The rearrangement joins TRBV11-2 to TRBJ2-1; the D gene could be TRBD1 or TRBD2 (5 bases each). The CDR3 has 15 residues. V was pared by 6 bases and J by 4 bases, with 16 bases between. Germline V gene sequence: CDR1 SGHAT, CDR2 FQNNGV. Looking up the rest from reference TRBV11-2 and TRBJ2-1 gives the full variable domain: EAGVAQSPRYKIIEKRQSVAFWCNPISGHATLYWYQQILGQGPKLLIQFQNNGVVDDSQLPKDRFSAERLKGVDSTLKIQPAKLEDSAVYLCASRRPGREYNEQFFGPGTRLTVL.

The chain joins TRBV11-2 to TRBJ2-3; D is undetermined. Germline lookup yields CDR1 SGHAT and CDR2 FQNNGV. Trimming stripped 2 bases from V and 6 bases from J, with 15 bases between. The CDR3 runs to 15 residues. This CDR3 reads CASSLPSNGVDTQYF. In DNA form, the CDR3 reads TGTGCCAGCAGCTTACCCTCCAATGGGGTGGATACGCAGTATTTT.

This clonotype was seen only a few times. CDR3: CSASKEDPPYEQYF. As DNA, the CDR3 is TGCAGTGCTAGTAAGGAGGATCCCCCCTACGAGCAGTACTTC. J is TRBJ2-7 and V is TRBV20-1; possibly TRBD2 for D (5 bases). V lost 3 bases, J lost 2 bases, and 14 bases lay in between. CDR1 is DFQATT and CDR2 is SNEGSKA in the germline V gene (reference sequence). The CDR3 contains 14 residues.

CDR3 nucleotide sequence: TGCGCCAGCAGCCAAGGTAGGGCAGGGAGTGTAGTTGAGCAGTTCTTC. Its translation: CASSQGRAGSVVEQFF. This rearrangement joins TRBV4-1 to TRBJ2-1; TRBD1 or TRBD2 may be the D gene (5 bases each). In germline, CDR1 is MGHRA, CDR2 YSYEKL. V was shortened by 1 base and J by 9 bases, with 19 bases between the two germline ends. CDR3 length: 16 amino acids.

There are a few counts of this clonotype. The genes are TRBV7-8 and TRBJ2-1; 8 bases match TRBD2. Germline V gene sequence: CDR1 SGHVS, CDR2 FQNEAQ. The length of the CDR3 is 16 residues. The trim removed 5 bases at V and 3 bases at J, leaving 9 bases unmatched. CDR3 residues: CASSLVGGGYYNEQFF. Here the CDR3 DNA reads TGTGCCAGCAGCCTAGTTGGCGGGGGGTACTACAATGAGCAGTTCTTC.

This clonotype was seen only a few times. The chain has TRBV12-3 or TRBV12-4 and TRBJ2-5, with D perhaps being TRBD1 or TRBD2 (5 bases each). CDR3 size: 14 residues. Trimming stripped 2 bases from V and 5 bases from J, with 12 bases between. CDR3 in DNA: TGTGCCAGCAGTTTAATCGCCAGGGAGGAGACCCAGTACTTC. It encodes CASSLIAREETQYF.